The 5 T cell receptor beta chains listed next were all sequenced from one sample in a study of T cell repertoires in cytomegalovirus infection. TCRdb processed the reads anew with MiXCR; each CDR3 protein has one entry. The sample has 270,000 or so distinct CDR3 sequences, about 15% seen once. The source material was CD8+ T cells from PBMCs. Every receptor here comes from a human donor in good health (CMV status not recorded). Some clones in this sample may be carry-over from other donors' samples.

This clonotype was counted a few times. The V call is TRBV19, the J call TRBJ1-5; TRBD1 is a possible D gene (6 bases). Trimming cost V 3 bases and J 2 bases, with 11 bases left between them. Per the germline V gene, CDR1 is LNHDA and CDR2 is SQIVND (reference sequence). This CDR3 has 15 residues. As DNA, the CDR3 is TGTGCCAGTAGTATTCCAGGGGAGGGCAATCAGCCCCAGCATTTT. Translation gives CASSIPGEGNQPQHF.

This clonotype occurred many times. The chain combines TRBV7-6 with TRBJ2-1; 8 bases align to TRBD1. The germline V gene encodes CDR1 SGHVS and CDR2 FNYEAQ. This CDR3 region has 16 residues. The ends lost 3 bases at V and 1 base at J; junction bases unmatched: 5. CDR3 in DNA: TGTGCCAGCAGCTTGACAGGGGTGGGGTCCTACAATGAGCAGTTCTTC. The encoded protein is CASSLTGVGSYNEQFF.

This clonotype has ten or more counts. The rearrangement links TRBV7-8 to TRBJ1-2; a weak D match, TRBD1 (5 bases). V lost 3 bases and J lost 0, with 11 bases in between. Germline loops: CDR1 SGHVS, CDR2 FQNEAQ. The CDR3 is made up of 15 amino acids. This CDR3 reads CASSFDRSANYGYTF. The CDR3 DNA reads TGTGCCAGCAGCTTCGACAGAAGTGCTAACTATGGCTACACCTTC.

The sample holds a few counts of this clonotype. The chain carries TRBV19 and TRBJ1-5; D unclear. CDR3 length: 15 residues. V was pared by 3 bases and J by 0 bases, with 9 bases between. Germline lookup yields CDR1 LNHDA and CDR2 SQIVND (reference sequence). The DNA of the CDR3 is TGTGCCAGTAGTATGTTGACTGATAGCAATCAGCCCCAGCATTTT. It is translated as CASSMLTDSNQPQHF.

This clonotype turned up a few times. V usage is TRBV27 and J usage is TRBJ2-4, with 10 bases fitting TRBD2. Germline values: CDR1 MNHEY, CDR2 SMNVEV (reference sequence). Trimming at V came to 6 bases and at J to 0 bases, leaving 14 bases not matched to a gene. The CDR3 has 19 amino acids. The CDR3 reads CASRILAGPPGPAKNIQYF. The DNA for the CDR3 is TGTGCCAGCAGAATACTAGCGGGGCCCCCAGGACCAGCCAAAAACATTCAGTACTTC.